What follows is one T cell receptor (beta chain) and its context. The antigen remains unidentified. This CDR3 is built from 16 residues. The data were taken from a study of CD8 T cells in ankylosing spondylitis. Study observations and caveats: A TCR beta motif of fewer than ten highly homologous variants seemed to mark ankylosing spondylitis blood.

MiXCR was run by TCRdb on the 5' RACE reads, yielding one entry per CDR3 protein. The sample consists of about 140,000 distinct CDR3 sequences, roughly 11% of them appearing once. This chain joins TRBV21-1 and TRBJ2-7; the table calls TRBD2, which could not be checked here. TRBV21-1 is flagged as a pseudogene. The sample consisted of blood, either unsorted or a sorted T cell fraction (not recorded which). The source is a female donor with ankylosing spondylitis or in good health (not recorded which). CDR3 sequence: CASSKVGLAVSYEQYF. The CDR3 nucleotides read TGTGCCAGCAGCAAAGTGGGACTAGCGGTCAGCTACGAGCAGTACTTC.